This section outlines one T cell receptor beta chain sequence together with its context. The antigen remains unidentified. The V gene's germline CDR1 is LNHDA and CDR2 SQIVND (reference sequence). CDR3 length: 15 residues. Trimming removed 6 bases at V and 4 bases at J, with 18 bases between. The immunoSEQ assay was version 4, run in survey mode. Libraries were prepared by immunoSEQ multiplex PCR; TCRdb keeps only in-frame clonotypes and omits some of them. Of 15,000 to 20,000 clones in the sample, roughly 61% were seen once. The sample comes from a study of persistence of HIV-infected CD4 T cells. Stimulation used 8 to 10 ug/mL lysate from CMV-infected fibroblasts. Responding CD4+ T cells were sorted by upregulation of both CD40 ligand and CD69.

Sequenced material: CD4+ T cells sorted from PBMCs after roughly 18-hour stimulation, taken from a patient who received antiretroviral therapy. The source of this sequence is an adult woman with HIV who was CMV-seropositive. J is TRBJ1-1 and V is TRBV19; D remains ambiguous. The CDR3 reads CASRLSPGEGTEAFF. CDR3 DNA: TGTGCCAGTAGATTAAGCCCGGGCGAGGGCACTGAAGCTTTCTTT.